These 18 T cell receptor beta chains were sequenced from one sample in a study of blood T cell repertoires in COVID-19. Here immunoSEQ multiplex PCR was the method, and the copy in TCRdb shows in-frame clones only, minus some. This sample has 150,000 to 200,000 clones; 80% to 90% occur once, and the top ten carry over 9.5%. Material: PBMCs or T cells enriched from blood (not recorded which). The source of these receptors is a man aged 40-49 years who had recovered from COVID-19.

V gene TRBV28 combines with J gene TRBJ2-7; weak D call: TRBD2 (7 bases). The CDR3 extends over 14 amino acids. Looked up from germline, CDR1 is MDHEN and CDR2 is SYDVKM. V lost 2 bases to trimming and J lost 1 base, with 9 bases between them. This CDR3 is CASSLGGASYEQYF. For the CDR3, the DNA is TGTGCCAGCAGTTTAGGGGGGGCGTCCTACGAGCAGTACTTC.

The rearrangement uses TRBV10-3 and TRBJ2-7; 9 bases are shared with TRBD1. The V gene's germline CDR1 is ENHRY and CDR2 SYGVKD. The CDR3 runs 13 residues. The J segment lost 11 bases and the V segment lost 2 bases, leaving 7 bases of the junction unmatched. CDR3 nucleotides: TGTGCCATCAGTGAGCAGGGACAGGGTGGTGAGTACTTC. This gives the protein CAISEQGQGGEYF.

CDR3 nucleotides: TGTGCCAGCAGTTACTATCCTAGCGGGAGCGGGGATGAGCAGTTCTTC. It specifies CASSYYPSGSGDEQFF. The V and J genes are TRBV6-5 and TRBJ2-1; 10 nucleotides match TRBD2. Germline V lookup: CDR1 MNHEY, CDR2 SVGAGI. This CDR3 spans 16 amino acids. Trimming took 1 base from V and 8 from J; bases not matched to a gene: 8.

The genes are TRBV15 and TRBJ2-3; 9 bases align to TRBD1. Germline CDR1 is LNHNV and CDR2 is YYDKDF (reference sequence). The CDR3 is made up of 15 amino acids. With V trimmed by 4 bases and J by 5 bases, 7 bases remained unmatched. DNA of the CDR3: TGTGCCACCAGCAAAGGGACAGGGACCAGAGATACGCAGTATTTT. Amino acid sequence: CATSKGTGTRDTQYF.

The rearrangement joins TRBV7-9 to TRBJ1-2; D is uncertain. V was pared by 8 bases and J by 1 base, with 20 bases between. Germline V gives CDR1 SEHNR, CDR2 FQNEAQ (reference sequence). The CDR3 covers 16 residues. CDR3 DNA sequence: TGTGCCAGCGAGGAGGAGGAGCATTACGATAACTATGGCTACACCTTC. This sequence encodes CASEEEEHYDNYGYTF.

J is TRBJ2-1 and V is TRBV6-1; D is undetermined. Trimming took off 2 bases at V and 1 base at J, with 18 bases between the two ends. Germline CDR1 reads MNHNS; CDR2 reads SASEGT. The CDR3 length is 18 residues. As DNA, the CDR3 is TGTGCCAGCAGTGAATTTATCGGGTCTTACCAATCCTACAATGAGCAGTTCTTC. The encoded protein is CASSEFIGSYQSYNEQFF.

This clone came up once. The J gene is TRBJ2-1, the V gene TRBV7-3; 8 positions agree with TRBD1. The germline CDR1 and CDR2 sequences are SGHTA and FQGTGA. V was pared by 3 bases and J by 5 bases, with 3 bases of the junction left unmatched. The CDR3 extends over 14 amino acids. CDR3 in DNA: TGTGCCAGCAGCTTGACAGGGGCTAACAATGAGCAGTTCTTC. Its protein product is CASSLTGANNEQFF.

This sequence joins TRBV5-1 and TRBJ2-7, with 9 bases aligning to TRBD2. The CDR3 spans 13 residues. Germline CDR1 SGHRS, CDR2 YFSETQ. The V gene end was trimmed by 6 bases and the J gene end by 6 bases; junction bases not matched to a gene: 7. The CDR3 bases are TGCGCCAGCATCTCCCCTAGCGGGACCGAGCAGTACTTC. The encoded protein is CASISPSGTEQYF. The full variable domain, completed using reference TRBV5-1 and TRBJ2-7, is KAGVTQTPRYLIKTRGQQVTLSCSPISGHRSVSWYQQTPGQGLQFLFEYFSETQRNKGNFPGRFSGRQFSNSRSEMNVSTLELGDSALYLCASISPSGTEQYFGPGTRLTVT.

The chain joins TRBV5-6 to TRBJ1-6; 8 nucleotides agree with TRBD1. V lost 4 bases to trimming and J lost 9 bases; unmatched junction nucleotides: 6. Germline assignment: CDR1 SGHDT and CDR2 YYEEEE. The CDR3 consists of 14 residues. The CDR3 is CASSPGQGRSPLHF. CDR3 DNA sequence: TGTGCCAGCAGCCCAGGACAGGGACGTTCACCCCTCCACTTT.

V is TRBV19 and J is TRBJ1-1; 8 positions agree with TRBD1. After removal of 6 bases from V and 4 bases from J, the junction contained 7 bases not matched to a gene. Looked up from germline, CDR1 is LNHDA and CDR2 is SQIVND (reference sequence). This CDR3 contains 14 residues. CDR3: CASRLTGGVTEAFF. CDR3 DNA sequence: TGTGCCAGTAGGCTAACAGGGGGGGTCACTGAAGCTTTCTTT.

Remarks on this clone: Distinct nucleotide sequences in the sample also encode this CDR3. This rearrangement joins TRBV5-1 to TRBJ2-3; unclear D gene. The CDR3 has 13 residues. CDR1 SGHRS and CDR2 YFSETQ come from the germline V gene. Trimming took 1 base from V and 6 from J, leaving 9 bases between them. The DNA for the CDR3 is TGCGCCAGCAGCTTGTCAGGAACGGATACGCAGTATTTT. Its translation: CASSLSGTDTQYF.

The count of this clone is one. This chain uses TRBV5-6 with TRBJ2-3, with D hard to call. Trimming shortened V by 1 base and J by 1 base, and 7 bases separated the two germline ends. This CDR3 spans 14 amino acids. Germline values: CDR1 SGHDT, CDR2 YYEEEE. The CDR3 DNA is TGTGCCAGCAGCTTGTTCGGAGGCACAGATACGCAGTATTTT. This encodes CASSLFGGTDTQYF.

The V gene is TRBV13, the J gene TRBJ2-3; D gene uncertain. The CDR3 runs to 14 residues. Germline CDR1 PRHDT, CDR2 FYEKMQ (reference sequence). Trimming cost V 5 bases and J 0 bases, with 9 bases left between them. The DNA of the CDR3 is TGTGCCAGCAGCCCGAGGCCTAGCACAGATACGCAGTATTTT. This gives the protein CASSPRPSTDTQYF. Complete variable domain (other parts from reference TRBV13 and TRBJ2-3): AAGVIQSPRHLIKEKRETATLKCYPIPRHDTVYWYQQGPGQDPQFLISFYEKMQSDKGSIPDRFSAQQFSDYHSELNMSSLELGDSALYFCASSPRPSTDTQYFGPGTRLTVL.

This rearrangement joins TRBV2 to TRBJ2-2; a possible D gene is TRBD1 (5 bases). The V gene lost 10 bases and the J gene lost 1 base, with 13 bases spanning the gap. There are 14 residues in the CDR3. Germline V CDR1 and CDR2: SNHLY, FYNNEI. DNA of the CDR3: TGTGCCACAGGGCCCAACAGGAACACCGGGGAGCTGTTTTTT. It is translated as CATGPNRNTGELFF.

In the case of this clone: The junction does not match germline at one end; this may be a read error. The chain recombines TRBV6-2 or TRBV6-3 with TRBJ2-7; TRBD2 agrees at 7 bases. This CDR3 contains 13 residues. Per germline, CDR1 MNHEY and CDR2 SVGEGT. The CDR3 region has the DNA TGTGCCAGCAGCTACTCAGCGGGGTACGAGCAGTACTTC. Its protein is CASSYSAGYEQYF.

The chain uses TRBV7-9 and TRBJ1-5; possible D gene TRBD1, 6 bases. The CDR3 consists of 17 residues. CDR1 and CDR2 (germline): SEHNR, FQNEAQ (reference sequence). V lost 1 base to trimming and J lost 2 bases, with 15 bases between them. The CDR3 DNA reads as TGTGCCAGCAGCTTAGATCGGCACGGGGGGCGCAATCAGCCCCAGCATTTT. It translates to CASSLDRHGGRNQPQHF.

This clone was counted once. The V gene is TRBV6-5, the J gene TRBJ1-1; D ambiguous. V shed 0 bases and J shed 3 bases, with 11 bases lying between them. Germline-derived CDR1 and CDR2 are MNHEY and SVGAGI. The length of the CDR3 is 15 residues. CDR3: CASSYSREAYTEAFF. CDR3 DNA: TGTGCCAGCAGTTACTCTCGGGAGGCGTACACTGAAGCTTTCTTT.

This clone has only one observation. The chain recombines TRBV7-3 with TRBJ1-6; 8 positions match TRBD1. Unmatched junction bases numbered 6, after V lost 4 bases and J lost 7 bases. CDR1 and CDR2 from the germline V gene are SGHTA and FQGTGA. This CDR3 contains 15 residues. Written as DNA, the CDR3 is TGTGCCAGCAGCTCCGGACAGGGTGGGAATTCACCCCTCCACTTT. Protein sequence: CASSSGQGGNSPLHF.